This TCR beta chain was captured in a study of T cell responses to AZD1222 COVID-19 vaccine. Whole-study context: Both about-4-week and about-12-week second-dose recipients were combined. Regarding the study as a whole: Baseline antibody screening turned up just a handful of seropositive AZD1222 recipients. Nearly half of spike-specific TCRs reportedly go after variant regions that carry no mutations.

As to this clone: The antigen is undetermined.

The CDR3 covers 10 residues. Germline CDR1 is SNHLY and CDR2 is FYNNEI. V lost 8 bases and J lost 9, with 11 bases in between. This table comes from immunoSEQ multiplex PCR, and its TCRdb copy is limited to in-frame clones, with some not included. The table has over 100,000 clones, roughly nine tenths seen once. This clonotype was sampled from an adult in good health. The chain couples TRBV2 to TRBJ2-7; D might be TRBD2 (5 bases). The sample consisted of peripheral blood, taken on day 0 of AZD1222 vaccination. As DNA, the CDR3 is TGTGCCAGCGTCGGGATAATGCAGTACTTC. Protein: CASVGIMQYF.